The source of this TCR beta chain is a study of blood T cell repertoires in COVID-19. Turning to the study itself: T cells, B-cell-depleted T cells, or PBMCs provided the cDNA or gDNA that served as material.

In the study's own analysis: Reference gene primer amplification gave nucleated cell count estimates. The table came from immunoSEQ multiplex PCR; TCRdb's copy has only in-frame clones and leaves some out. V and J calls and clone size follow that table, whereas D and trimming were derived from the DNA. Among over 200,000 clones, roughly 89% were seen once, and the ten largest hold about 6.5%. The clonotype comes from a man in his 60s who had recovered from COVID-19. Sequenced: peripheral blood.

The CDR3 region is CASSPAAVGTQYF. CDR3 DNA: TGTGCCAGCTCACCGGCGGCAGTTGGGACCCAGTACTTC. The chain couples TRBV18 to TRBJ2-5; D not certain. V was trimmed by 3 bases and J by 7 bases, leaving 12 bases between them. The CDR3 sequence is 13 residues long. Germline V CDR1 and CDR2: KGHSH, LQKENI.